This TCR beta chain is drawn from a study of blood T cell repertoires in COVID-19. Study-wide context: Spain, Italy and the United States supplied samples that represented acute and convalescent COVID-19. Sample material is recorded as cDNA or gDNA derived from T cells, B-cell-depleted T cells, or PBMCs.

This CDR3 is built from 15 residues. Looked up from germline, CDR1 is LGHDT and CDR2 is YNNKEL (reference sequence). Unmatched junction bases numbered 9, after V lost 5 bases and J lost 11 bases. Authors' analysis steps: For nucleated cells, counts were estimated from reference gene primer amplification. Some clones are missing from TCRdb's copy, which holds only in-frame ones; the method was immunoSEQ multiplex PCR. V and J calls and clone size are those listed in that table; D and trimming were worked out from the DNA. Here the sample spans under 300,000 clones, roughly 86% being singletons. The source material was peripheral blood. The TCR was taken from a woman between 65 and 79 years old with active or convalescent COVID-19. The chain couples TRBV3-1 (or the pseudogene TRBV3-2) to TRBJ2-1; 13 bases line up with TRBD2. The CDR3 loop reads CASSGTSGGAEKQFF. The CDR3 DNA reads TGTGCCAGCAGCGGAACTAGCGGGGGGGCGGAGAAGCAGTTCTTC.